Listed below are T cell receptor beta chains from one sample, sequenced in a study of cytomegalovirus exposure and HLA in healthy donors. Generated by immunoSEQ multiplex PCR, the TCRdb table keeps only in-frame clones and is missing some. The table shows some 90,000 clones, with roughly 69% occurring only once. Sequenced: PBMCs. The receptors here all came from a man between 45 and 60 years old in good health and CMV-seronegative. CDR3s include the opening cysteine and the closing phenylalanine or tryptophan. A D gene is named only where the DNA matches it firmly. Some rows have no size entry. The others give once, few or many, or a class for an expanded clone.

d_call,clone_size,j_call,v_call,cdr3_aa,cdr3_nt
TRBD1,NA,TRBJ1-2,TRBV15,CATSRDLGQGGVTF,TGTGCCACCAGCAGAGATCTCGGACAGGGAGGCGTCACCTTC
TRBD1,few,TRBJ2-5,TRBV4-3,CASSQGLDRRYQETQYF,TGCGCCAGCAGCCAAGGGTTGGACAGGCGCTACCAAGAGACCCAGTACTTC
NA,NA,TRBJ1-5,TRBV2,CASLPELQGLGNQPQHF,TGTGCCAGCCTCCCCGAACTACAGGGTTTAGGTAATCAGCCCCAGCATTTT
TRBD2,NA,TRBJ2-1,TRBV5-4,CASSVGAGGTLEQFF,TGTGCCAGCAGCGTCGGGGCGGGAGGTACTCTCGAGCAGTTCTTC
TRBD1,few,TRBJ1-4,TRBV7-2,CASRAVGTANEKLFF,TGTGCCAGTCGAGCCGTCGGGACAGCTAATGAAAAACTGTTTTTT
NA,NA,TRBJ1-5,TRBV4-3,CASSQKIQAQPQHF,TGCGCCAGCAGCCAGAAAATCCAAGCTCAGCCCCAGCATTTT
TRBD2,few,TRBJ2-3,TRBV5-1,CASSLASSRLAGGSTDTQYF,TGCGCCAGCAGCTTGGCCAGTAGTCGACTAGCGGGGGGAAGCACAGATACGCAGTATTTT
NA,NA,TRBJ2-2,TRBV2,CASRHGGGDTGELFF,TGTGCCAGTCGGCATGGGGGAGGAGACACCGGGGAGCTGTTTTTT
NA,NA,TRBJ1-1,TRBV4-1,CASSQVGGNTEAFF,TGCGCCAGCAGCCAAGTGGGGGGGAACACTGAAGCTTTCTTT
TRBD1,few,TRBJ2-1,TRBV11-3,CASSTQGGEQFF,TGTGCCAGCAGCACACAGGGGGGCGAGCAGTTCTTC
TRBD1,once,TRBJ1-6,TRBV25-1,CASSEGQGWNSPLHF,TGTGCCAGCAGTGAGGGACAGGGATGGAATTCACCCCTCCACTTT
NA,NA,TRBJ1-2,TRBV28,CASSSPSGPYGYTF,TGTGCCAGCAGTTCCCCGTCAGGGCCCTATGGCTACACCTTC
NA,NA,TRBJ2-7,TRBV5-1,CASSAATGSAYEQYF,TGCGCCAGCAGCGCCGCGACAGGTTCGGCCTACGAGCAGTACTTC
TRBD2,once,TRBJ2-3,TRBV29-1,CSVEDRGGTDTQYF,TGCAGCGTTGAAGATCGCGGGGGGACAGATACGCAGTATTTT
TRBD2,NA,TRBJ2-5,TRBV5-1,CASSLSGVNQETQYF,TGCGCCAGCAGCTTAAGCGGGGTGAACCAAGAGACCCAGTACTTC
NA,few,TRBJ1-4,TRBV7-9,CASSYRAGDEKLFF,TGTGCCAGCAGCTACAGGGCTGGGGATGAAAAACTGTTTTTT
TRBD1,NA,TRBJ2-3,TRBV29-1,CSVDVLHKGTGTADTQYF,TGCAGCGTTGATGTGTTACATAAGGGGACAGGGACGGCAGATACGCAGTATTTT
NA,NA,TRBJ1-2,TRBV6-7,CASPLRETGYTF,TGTGCCAGCCCATTGCGGGAGACGGGCTACACCTTC
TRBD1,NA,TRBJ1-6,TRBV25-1,CASSEFGQGYNSPLHF,TGTGCCAGCAGTGAATTCGGACAGGGTTATAATTCACCCCTCCACTTT
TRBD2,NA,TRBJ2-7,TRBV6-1,CASSDVGTSGGYEQYF,TGTGCCAGCAGTGACGTAGGGACTAGCGGGGGTTACGAGCAGTACTTC
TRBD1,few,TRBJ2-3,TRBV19,CASSSPTGASRADTQYF,TGTGCCAGTAGTTCCCCTACAGGGGCCTCTAGGGCAGATACGCAGTATTTT
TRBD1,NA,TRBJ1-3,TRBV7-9,CASSLERLDRERIGNTIYF,TGTGCCAGCAGCTTAGAAAGGTTGGACAGGGAGAGGATTGGAAACACCATATATTTT
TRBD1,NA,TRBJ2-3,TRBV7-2,CASSYPRGLGTDTQYF,TGTGCCAGCAGCTACCCGAGGGGGCTCGGCACAGATACGCAGTATTTT
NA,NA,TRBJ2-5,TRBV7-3,CASSPGVGGESQETQYF,TGTGCCAGCAGCCCAGGGGTAGGGGGTGAATCCCAAGAGACCCAGTACTTC
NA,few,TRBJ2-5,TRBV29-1,CSVVSGETQYF,TGCAGCGTGGTTAGCGGTGAGACCCAGTACTTC
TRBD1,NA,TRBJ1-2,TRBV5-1,CASSPGQGEGYTF,TGCGCCAGCAGCCCGGGACAGGGTGAAGGCTACACCTTC
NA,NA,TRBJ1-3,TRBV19,CASSRSSGNTIYF,TGTGCCAGTAGTCGTAGCTCTGGAAACACCATATATTTT
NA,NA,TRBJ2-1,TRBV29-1,CSVEQTRGNEQFF,TGCAGCGTAGAACAGACTAGGGGCAATGAGCAGTTCTTC
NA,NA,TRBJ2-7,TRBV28,CASTNPWAPYEQYF,TGTGCCAGCACCAACCCCTGGGCCCCCTACGAGCAGTACTTC
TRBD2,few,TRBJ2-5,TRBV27,CASSLTGGAGETQYF,TGTGCCAGCAGTTTGACGGGAGGGGCAGGTGAGACCCAGTACTTC
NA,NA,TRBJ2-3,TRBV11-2,CASSRVLDSYSTDTQYF,TGTGCCAGCAGCCGGGTTCTAGACAGTTATAGCACAGATACGCAGTATTTT
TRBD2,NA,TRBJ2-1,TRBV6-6,CASREYLAGGGGEQFF,TGTGCCAGCAGGGAGTACCTAGCGGGAGGGGGCGGTGAGCAGTTCTTC
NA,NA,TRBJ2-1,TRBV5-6,CASRRGAYNEQFF,TGTGCCAGCAGAAGGGGCGCCTACAATGAGCAGTTCTTC
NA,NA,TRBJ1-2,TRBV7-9,CASLGQMTTNYGYTF,TGTGCCAGTCTGGGACAAATGACAACTAACTATGGCTACACCTTC
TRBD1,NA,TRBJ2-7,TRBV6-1,CASILDRVRYEQYF,TGTGCCAGCATTCTGGACAGGGTAAGGTACGAGCAGTACTTC
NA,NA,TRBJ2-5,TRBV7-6,CASSLPQETQYF,TGTGCCAGCAGCCTACCGCAAGAGACCCAGTACTTC
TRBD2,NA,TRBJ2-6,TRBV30,CAWSVPGGPHLSGANVLTF,TGTGCCTGGAGTGTACCGGGAGGGCCCCATTTATCTGGGGCCAACGTCCTGACTTTC